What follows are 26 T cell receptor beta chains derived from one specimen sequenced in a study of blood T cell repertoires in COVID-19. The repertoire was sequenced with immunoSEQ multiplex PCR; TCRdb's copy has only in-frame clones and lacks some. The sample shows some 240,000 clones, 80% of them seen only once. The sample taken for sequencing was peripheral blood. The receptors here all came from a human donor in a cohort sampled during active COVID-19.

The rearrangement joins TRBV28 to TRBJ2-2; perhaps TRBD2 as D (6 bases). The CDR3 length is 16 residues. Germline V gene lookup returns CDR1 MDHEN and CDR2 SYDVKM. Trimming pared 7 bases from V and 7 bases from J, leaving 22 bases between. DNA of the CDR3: TGTGCCAGCACTCTTGCGGGGAAAGTTGGTGGCGGGGAGCTGTTTTTT. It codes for CASTLAGKVGGGELFF.

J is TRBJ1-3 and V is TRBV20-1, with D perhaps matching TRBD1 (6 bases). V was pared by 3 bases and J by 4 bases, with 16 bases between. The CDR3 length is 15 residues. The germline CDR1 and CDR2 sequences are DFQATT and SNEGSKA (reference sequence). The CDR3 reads CSASDAVGAGNTIYF. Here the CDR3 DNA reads TGCAGTGCTAGTGACGCGGTGGGGGCAGGAAACACCATATATTTT.

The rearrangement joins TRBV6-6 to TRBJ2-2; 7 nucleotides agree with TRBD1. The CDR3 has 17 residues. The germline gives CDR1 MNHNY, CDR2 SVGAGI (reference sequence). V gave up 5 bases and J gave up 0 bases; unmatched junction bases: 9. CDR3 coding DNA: TGTGCCAGCAGTCTCAGGGACAGCACCACGAACACCGGGGAGCTGTTTTTT. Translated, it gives CASSLRDSTTNTGELFF.

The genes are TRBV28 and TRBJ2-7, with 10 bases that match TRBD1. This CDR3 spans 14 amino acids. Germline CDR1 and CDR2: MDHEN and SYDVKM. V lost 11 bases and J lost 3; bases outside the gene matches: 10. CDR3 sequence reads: CASQRTGGYYEQYF. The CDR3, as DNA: TGTGCCTCCCAACGGACAGGGGGATACTACGAGCAGTACTTC.

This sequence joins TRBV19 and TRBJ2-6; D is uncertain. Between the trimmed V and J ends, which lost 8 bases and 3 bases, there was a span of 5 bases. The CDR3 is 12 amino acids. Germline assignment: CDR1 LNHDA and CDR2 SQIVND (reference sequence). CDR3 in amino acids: CASRLGANVLTF. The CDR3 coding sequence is TGTGCCAGTCGTCTTGGGGCCAACGTCCTGACTTTC.

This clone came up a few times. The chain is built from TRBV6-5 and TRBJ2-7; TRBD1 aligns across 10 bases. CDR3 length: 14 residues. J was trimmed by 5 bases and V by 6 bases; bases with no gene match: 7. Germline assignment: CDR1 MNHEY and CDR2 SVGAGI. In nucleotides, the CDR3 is TGTGCCAGCAGGGGGACAGGGGTAAGAAACGAGCAGTACTTC. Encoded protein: CASRGTGVRNEQYF.

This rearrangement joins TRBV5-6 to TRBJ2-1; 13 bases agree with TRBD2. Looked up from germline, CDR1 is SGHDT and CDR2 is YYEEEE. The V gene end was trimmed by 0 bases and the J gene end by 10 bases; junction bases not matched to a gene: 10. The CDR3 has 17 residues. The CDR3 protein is CASSLDSLGLAGVEQFF. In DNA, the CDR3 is TGTGCCAGCAGCTTGGACAGCCTCGGACTAGCGGGAGTCGAGCAGTTCTTC.

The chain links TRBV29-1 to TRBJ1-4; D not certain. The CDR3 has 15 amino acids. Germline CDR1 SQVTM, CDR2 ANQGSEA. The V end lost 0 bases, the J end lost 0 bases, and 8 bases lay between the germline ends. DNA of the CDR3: TGCAGCGTTGAAGAACGCAGGACAACTAATGAAAAACTGTTTTTT. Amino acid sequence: CSVEERRTTNEKLFF.

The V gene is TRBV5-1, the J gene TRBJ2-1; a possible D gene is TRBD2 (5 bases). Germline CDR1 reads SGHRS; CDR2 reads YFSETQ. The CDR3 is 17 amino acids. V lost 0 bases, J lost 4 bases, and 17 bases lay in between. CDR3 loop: CASSLAASSGGYNEQFF. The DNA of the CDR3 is TGCGCCAGCAGCTTGGCCGCGTCTTCCGGCGGGTACAATGAGCAGTTCTTC.

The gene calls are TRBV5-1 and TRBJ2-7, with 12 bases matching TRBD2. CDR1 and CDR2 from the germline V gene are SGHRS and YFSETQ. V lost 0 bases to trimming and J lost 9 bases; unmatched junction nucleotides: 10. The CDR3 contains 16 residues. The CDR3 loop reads CASSLDPLAGGPRQYF. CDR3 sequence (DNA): TGCGCCAGCAGCTTGGACCCTCTAGCGGGAGGGCCTCGGCAGTACTTC.

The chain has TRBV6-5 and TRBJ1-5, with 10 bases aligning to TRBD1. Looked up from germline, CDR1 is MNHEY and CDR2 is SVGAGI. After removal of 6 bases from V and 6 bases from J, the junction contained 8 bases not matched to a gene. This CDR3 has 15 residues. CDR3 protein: CASRRDRGYGQPQHF. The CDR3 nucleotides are TGTGCCAGCAGAAGGGACAGGGGTTACGGTCAGCCCCAGCATTTT.

CDR3 in amino acids: CAWSRQGWNSPLHF. The CDR3 region has the DNA TGTGCCTGGAGCCGACAGGGGTGGAATTCACCCCTCCACTTT. The chain is built from TRBV30 and TRBJ1-6; 8 bases are a match to TRBD1. Per the germline V gene, CDR1 is GTSNPN and CDR2 is SVGIG (reference sequence). The CDR3 has 14 amino acids. After removal of 3 bases from V and 7 bases from J, the junction contained 5 bases not matched to a gene.

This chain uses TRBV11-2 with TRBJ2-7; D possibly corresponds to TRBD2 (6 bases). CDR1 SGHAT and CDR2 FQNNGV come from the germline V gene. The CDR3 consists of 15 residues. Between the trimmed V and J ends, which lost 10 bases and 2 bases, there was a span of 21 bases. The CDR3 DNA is TGTGCCACATCTCGGCTCCGGGACTCACCCTACGAGCAGTACTTC. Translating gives CATSRLRDSPYEQYF.

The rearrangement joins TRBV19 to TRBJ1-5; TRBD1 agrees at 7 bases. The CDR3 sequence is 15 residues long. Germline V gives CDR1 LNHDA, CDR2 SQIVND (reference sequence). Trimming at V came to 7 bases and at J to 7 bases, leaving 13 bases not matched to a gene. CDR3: CASTMSRGVYQPQHF. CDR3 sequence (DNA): TGTGCCAGTACCATGAGCAGGGGGGTGTACCAGCCCCAGCATTTT.

The CDR3 DNA reads as TGTGCCAGCAGCCACCGACAGTACGAGGAAAAACTGTTTTTT. Translating gives CASSHRQYEEKLFF. This chain uses TRBV3-1 (or the pseudogene TRBV3-2) with TRBJ1-4, with D perhaps matching TRBD1 (5 bases). CDR1 is LGHDT, CDR2 YNNKEL, per germline (reference sequence). The V end lost 3 bases, the J end lost 8 bases, and 13 bases lay between the germline ends. This CDR3 spans 14 amino acids.

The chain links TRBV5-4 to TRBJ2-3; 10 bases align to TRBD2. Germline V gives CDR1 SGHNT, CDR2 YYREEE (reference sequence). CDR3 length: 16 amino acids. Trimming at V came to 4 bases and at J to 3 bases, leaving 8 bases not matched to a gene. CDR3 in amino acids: CASSEWTSGTTDTQYF. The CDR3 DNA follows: TGTGCCAGCAGCGAGTGGACTAGCGGCACTACAGATACGCAGTATTTT.

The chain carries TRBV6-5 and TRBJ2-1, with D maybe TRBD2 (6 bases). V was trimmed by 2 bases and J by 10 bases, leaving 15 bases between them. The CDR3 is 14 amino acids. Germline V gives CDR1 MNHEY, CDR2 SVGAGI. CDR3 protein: CASSYPGLATEQFF. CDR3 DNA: TGTGCCAGCAGTTACCCGGGACTCGCAACCGAGCAGTTCTTC.

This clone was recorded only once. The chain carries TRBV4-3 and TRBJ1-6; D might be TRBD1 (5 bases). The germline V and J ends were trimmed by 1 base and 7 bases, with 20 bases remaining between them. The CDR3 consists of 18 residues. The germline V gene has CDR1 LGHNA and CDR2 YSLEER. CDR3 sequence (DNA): TGCGCCAGCAGCCAAGTGTTGACCTCGGGGGGGAGGAATTCACCCCTCCACTTT. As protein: CASSQVLTSGGRNSPLHF.

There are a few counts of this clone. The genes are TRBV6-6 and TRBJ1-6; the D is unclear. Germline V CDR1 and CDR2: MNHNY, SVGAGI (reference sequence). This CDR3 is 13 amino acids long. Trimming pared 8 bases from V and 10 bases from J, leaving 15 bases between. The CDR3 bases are TGTGCCAGCCTCGGGTCGGAGAGGTCACCCCTCCACTTT. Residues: CASLGSERSPLHF.

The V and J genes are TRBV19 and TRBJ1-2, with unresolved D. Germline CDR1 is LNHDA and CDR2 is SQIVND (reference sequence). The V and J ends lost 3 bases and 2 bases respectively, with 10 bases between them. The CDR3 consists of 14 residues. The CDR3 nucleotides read TGTGCCAGTAGTATTCTACGGTCCAACTATGGCTACACCTTC. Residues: CASSILRSNYGYTF.

CDR3 DNA: TGTGCCAGCAGCTTTACCGGGACAGGCTCCTACGAGCAGTACTTC. Amino acids: CASSFTGTGSYEQYF. The chain has TRBV11-2 and TRBJ2-7; 8 nucleotides agree with TRBD1. V was pared by 3 bases and J by 0 bases, with 4 bases of the junction left unmatched. The CDR3 spans 15 residues. Germline assignment: CDR1 SGHAT and CDR2 FQNNGV.

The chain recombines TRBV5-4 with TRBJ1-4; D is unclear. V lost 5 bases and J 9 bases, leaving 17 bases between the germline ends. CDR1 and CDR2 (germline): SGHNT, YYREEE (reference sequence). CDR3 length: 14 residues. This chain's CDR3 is CASSPSQEPKKLFF. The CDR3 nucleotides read TGTGCCAGCAGTCCCAGTCAGGAACCCAAAAAACTGTTTTTT.

The CDR3 region has the DNA TGTGCCAGCAGGGCAGGGACAGAGTTCTATGGCTACACCTTC. Its translation: CASRAGTEFYGYTF. This chain uses TRBV7-2 with TRBJ1-2; 7 positions match TRBD1. The CDR3 is 14 residues long. V shed 6 bases and J 4 bases; nucleotides not matched to a gene: 8. CDR1 SGHTA and CDR2 FQGNSA come from the germline V gene.

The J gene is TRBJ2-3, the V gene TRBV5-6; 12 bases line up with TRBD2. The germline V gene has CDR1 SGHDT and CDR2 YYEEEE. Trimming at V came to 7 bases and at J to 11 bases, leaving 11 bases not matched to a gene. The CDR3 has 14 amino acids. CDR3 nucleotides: TGTGCCAGCTTGGGGACTAGCGGGTTCCTGGGGCAGTATTTT. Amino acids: CASLGTSGFLGQYF.

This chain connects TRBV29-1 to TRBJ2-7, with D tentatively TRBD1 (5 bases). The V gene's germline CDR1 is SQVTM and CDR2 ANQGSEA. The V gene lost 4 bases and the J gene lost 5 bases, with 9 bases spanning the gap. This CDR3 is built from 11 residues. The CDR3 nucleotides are TGCAGCGTTGGGGCAGGGCACGAGCAGTACTTC. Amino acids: CSVGAGHEQYF.

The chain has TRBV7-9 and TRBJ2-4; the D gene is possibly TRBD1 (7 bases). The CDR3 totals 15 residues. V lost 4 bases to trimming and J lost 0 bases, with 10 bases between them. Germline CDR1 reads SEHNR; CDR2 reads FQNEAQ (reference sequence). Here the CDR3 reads CASSSGGLAKNIQYF. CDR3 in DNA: TGTGCCAGCAGCTCAGGGGGACTAGCCAAAAACATTCAGTACTTC. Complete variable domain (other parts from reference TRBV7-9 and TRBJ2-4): DTGVSQNPRHKITKRGQNVTFRCDPISEHNRLYWYRQTLGQGPEFLTYFQNEAQLEKSRLLSDRFSAERPKGSFSTLEIQRTEQGDSAMYLCASSSGGLAKNIQYFGAGTRLSVL.